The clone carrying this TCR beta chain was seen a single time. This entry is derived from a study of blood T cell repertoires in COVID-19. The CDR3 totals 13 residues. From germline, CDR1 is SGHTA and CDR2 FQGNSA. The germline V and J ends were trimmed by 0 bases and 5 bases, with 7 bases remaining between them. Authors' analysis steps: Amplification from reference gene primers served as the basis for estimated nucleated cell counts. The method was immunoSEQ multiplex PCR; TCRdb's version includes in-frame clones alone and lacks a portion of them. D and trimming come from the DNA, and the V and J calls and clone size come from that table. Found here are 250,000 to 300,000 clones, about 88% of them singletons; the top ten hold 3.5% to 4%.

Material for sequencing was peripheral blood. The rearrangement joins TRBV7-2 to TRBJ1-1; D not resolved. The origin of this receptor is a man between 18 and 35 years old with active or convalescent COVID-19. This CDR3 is CASSLALRTEAFF. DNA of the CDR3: TGTGCCAGCAGCTTAGCTTTGAGGACTGAAGCTTTCTTT.